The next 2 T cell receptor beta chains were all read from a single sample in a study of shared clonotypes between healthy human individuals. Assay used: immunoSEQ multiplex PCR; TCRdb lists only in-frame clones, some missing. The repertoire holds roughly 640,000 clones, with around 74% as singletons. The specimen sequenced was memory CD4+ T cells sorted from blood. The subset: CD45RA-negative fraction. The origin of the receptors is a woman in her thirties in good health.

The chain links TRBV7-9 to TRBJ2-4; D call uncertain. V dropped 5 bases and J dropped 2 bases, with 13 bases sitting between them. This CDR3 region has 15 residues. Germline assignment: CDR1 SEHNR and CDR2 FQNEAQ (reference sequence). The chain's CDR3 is CASSPAGPTKNIQYF. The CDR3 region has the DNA TGTGCCAGCAGCCCGGCCGGGCCCACCAAAAACATTCAGTACTTC.

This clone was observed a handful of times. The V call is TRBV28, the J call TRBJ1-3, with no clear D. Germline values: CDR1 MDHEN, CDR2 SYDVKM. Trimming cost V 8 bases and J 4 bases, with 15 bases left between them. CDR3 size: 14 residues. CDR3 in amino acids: CASRSGTYGNTIYF. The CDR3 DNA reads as TGTGCCAGCCGTTCTGGAACCTACGGAAACACCATATATTTT.